This record concerns one T cell receptor (beta chain) sequence. What it binds is not known. These data originate in a study of post-analysis software for immune sequencing data. Across the study: Relapsing-remitting, secondary progressive and progressive-relapsing forms of multiple sclerosis all featured among disease courses.

General study points: There were five TRBV segments more frequent in patients than controls, and TRBV5-6, TRBV5-1 and TRBV20-1 were among them.

Deletions cut 2 bases from V and 10 bases from J, with 20 bases between. Germline CDR1 reads SGHTA; CDR2 reads FQGNSA. The CDR3 is 15 residues long. Presence of unique molecular identifiers characterized the TCR beta cDNA libraries. TCRdb processed the PCR reads anew with MiXCR; each CDR3 protein has one entry. Among approximately 360,000 distinct CDR3 sequences listed, 30% to 45% were seen once. The rearrangement uses TRBV7-2 and TRBJ1-1; maybe TRBD1 (5 bases). The receptor comes from a girl aged 5 to 17 with multiple sclerosis. Sequences were obtained from blood. As DNA, the CDR3 is TGTGCCAGCAGCTTATCGGGGGGGACGGCCCCGTCAGCTTTCTTT. Protein product: CASSLSGGTAPSAFF.